Following are 28 T cell receptor beta chains from one sample sequenced in a study of cytomegalovirus exposure and HLA in healthy donors. The repertoire was sequenced with immunoSEQ multiplex PCR; TCRdb's copy has only in-frame clones and lacks some. The data contain some 350,000 clones, around 90% of them seen just once; the ten biggest clones take up approximately 1.1%. The sample was PBMCs. The receptor set was obtained from a woman in her 30s in good health and CMV-seropositive.

The rearrangement links TRBV7-8 to TRBJ2-2; TRBD2 matches 10 bases. The CDR3 is 21 amino acids. The trim removed 2 bases at V and 7 bases at J, leaving 22 bases unmatched. Germline V lookup: CDR1 SGHVS, CDR2 FQNEAQ. The CDR3 DNA sequence: TGTGCCAGCAGCTTACAATTCGGCCCTAGCGGGAGCGCAGGGGAAGGCGGGGAGCTGTTTTTT. Residues: CASSLQFGPSGSAGEGGELFF.

The J gene is TRBJ1-2, the V gene TRBV28; no reliable D call. This CDR3 region has 12 residues. The V and J ends lost 5 bases and 8 bases respectively, with 12 bases between them. Per germline, CDR1 MDHEN and CDR2 SYDVKM. The CDR3 DNA sequence: TGTGCCAGCAGTCCTCTTATAGAAGGCTACACCTTC. Its protein product is CASSPLIEGYTF.

This chain joins TRBV6-1 and TRBJ1-5, with unresolved D. Germline V CDR1 and CDR2: MNHNS, SASEGT. The CDR3 contains 13 residues. V shed 3 bases and J shed 6 bases, with 9 bases lying between them. The CDR3 region is CASSDRVRQPQHF. The CDR3 region has the DNA TGTGCCAGCAGTGATAGGGTGCGTCAGCCCCAGCATTTT.

This clone was recorded a few times. V gene TRBV5-1 combines with J gene TRBJ2-2; D not certain. The CDR3 has 15 amino acids. Germline CDR1 and CDR2: SGHRS and YFSETQ. V gave up 0 bases and J gave up 1 base, with 7 bases separating them. CDR3 sequence: CASSLERLNTGELFF. In nucleotides, the CDR3 is TGCGCCAGCAGCTTGGAACGGTTGAACACCGGGGAGCTGTTTTTT.

This CDR3 reads CASSGKLAGDGYTF. CDR3 in DNA: TGTGCCAGCAGCGGGAAACTCGCTGGCGATGGCTACACCTTC. V and J are TRBV9 and TRBJ1-2; D is unresolved. V lost 3 bases to trimming and J lost 6 bases, with 15 bases between them. Germline CDR1 reads SGDLS; CDR2 reads YYNGEE. The CDR3 runs to 14 residues.

The chain has TRBV5-4 and TRBJ2-2; 9 nucleotides match TRBD2. The CDR3 sequence is 16 residues long. Germline V gene sequence: CDR1 SGHNT, CDR2 YYREEE (reference sequence). J was trimmed by 1 base and V by 4 bases; bases with no gene match: 5. The CDR3 loop reads CASSQRTSENTGELFF. The CDR3 DNA follows: TGTGCCAGCAGCCAGAGGACTAGCGAGAACACCGGGGAGCTGTTTTTT.

The gene calls are TRBV28 and TRBJ1-1; D uncertain. The V gene lost 6 bases and the J gene lost 1 base, with 12 bases spanning the gap. CDR3 length: 14 residues. The germline CDR1 and CDR2 sequences are MDHEN and SYDVKM. The CDR3 DNA follows: TGTGCCAGCAGCCCAATACCGACGAACACTGAAGCTTTCTTT. Translation gives CASSPIPTNTEAFF.

The genes are TRBV7-9 and TRBJ2-3, with D perhaps matching TRBD2 (5 bases). The CDR3 length is 16 residues. V was clipped by 8 bases and J by 0 bases, with 18 bases between them. CDR1 is SEHNR and CDR2 is FQNEAQ in the germline V gene (reference sequence). The CDR3 DNA follows: TGTGCCAGCTCCTACGGGGTAGCCGCTAGCACAGATACGCAGTATTTT. Its protein is CASSYGVAASTDTQYF.

This chain links TRBV4-2 with TRBJ1-1; D is unresolved. The CDR3 runs 14 residues. The V and J ends lost 3 bases and 2 bases respectively, with 10 bases between them. Germline V gene data show CDR1 as LGHNA and CDR2 as YNFKEQ. This chain's CDR3 is CASSHLGLNTEAFF. The CDR3 DNA sequence: TGTGCCAGCAGCCATCTTGGACTCAACACTGAAGCTTTCTTT.

This clone has more than one count but fewer than ten. The rearrangement joins TRBV6-5 to TRBJ1-3; D uncertain. The CDR3 is made up of 15 amino acids. Trimming cost V 6 bases and J 4 bases, with 16 bases left between them. Germline CDR1 and CDR2: MNHEY and SVGAGI. CDR3: CASSHNTLRGNTIYF. The CDR3 DNA reads TGTGCCAGCAGCCACAACACCCTACGGGGAAACACCATATATTTT.

This chain connects TRBV4-3 to TRBJ2-5; no clear D. In germline, CDR1 is LGHNA, CDR2 YSLEER. Trimming pared 0 bases from V and 0 bases from J, leaving 8 bases between. The length of the CDR3 is 15 residues. The CDR3 is CASSQELGNQETQYF. CDR3 nucleotide sequence: TGCGCCAGCAGCCAAGAATTAGGGAACCAAGAGACCCAGTACTTC.

The chain uses TRBV27 and TRBJ1-2; no clear D. From germline, CDR1 is MNHEY and CDR2 SMNVEV (reference sequence). V was clipped by 5 bases and J by 6 bases, with 13 bases between them. This CDR3 contains 13 residues. CDR3 region: CASSATVSDGYTF. As DNA, the CDR3 is TGTGCCAGCAGTGCTACAGTGAGCGATGGCTACACCTTC.

This rearrangement joins TRBV4-1 to TRBJ2-1; possibly TRBD2 for D (5 bases). The V gene lost 1 base and the J gene lost 6 bases, with 10 bases spanning the gap. This CDR3 has 14 amino acids. Per the germline V gene, CDR1 is MGHRA and CDR2 is YSYEKL. CDR3 coding DNA: TGCGCCAGCAGCCAAGTTAGCAGCGGCAATGAGCAGTTCTTC. It specifies CASSQVSSGNEQFF.

The gene calls are TRBV27 and TRBJ1-1, with D perhaps matching TRBD1 (6 bases). CDR3 size: 12 residues. V was clipped by 3 bases and J by 5 bases, with 7 bases between them. Germline values: CDR1 MNHEY, CDR2 SMNVEV (reference sequence). CDR3 coding DNA: TGTGCCAGCAGTTTTACAGGGACTGAAGCTTTCTTT. Protein sequence: CASSFTGTEAFF.

The J gene is TRBJ2-1, the V gene TRBV27; 10 bases are shared with TRBD2. Germline values: CDR1 MNHEY, CDR2 SMNVEV (reference sequence). Trimming cost V 5 bases and J 8 bases; bases outside gene matches: 12. The CDR3 spans 16 residues. CDR3 residues: CASSAVSGRAGYEQFF. The CDR3 DNA reads TGTGCCAGCAGTGCGGTCAGCGGGAGGGCCGGTTATGAGCAGTTCTTC.

The chain is built from TRBV11-3 and TRBJ2-1; possibly TRBD1 or TRBD2 for D (5 bases each). Trimming cost V 1 base and J 7 bases, with 8 bases left between them. Germline CDR1 is SGHNT and CDR2 is YENEEA. The CDR3 sequence is 13 residues long. CDR3 nucleotides: TGTGCCAGCAGCTTAGGCAGGGAGAATGAGCAGTTCTTC. Translated: CASSLGRENEQFF.

This clone was picked up one time. The chain uses TRBV9 and TRBJ1-2, with TRBD1 as a possible D gene (6 bases). Germline loops: CDR1 SGDLS, CDR2 YYNGEE. Between the trimmed V and J ends, which lost 4 bases and 7 bases, there was a span of 17 bases. The CDR3 runs to 14 residues. The CDR3 region has the DNA TGTGCCAGCAGCCCCGCTGGGGGGGCGATTGGCTACACCTTC. It specifies CASSPAGGAIGYTF.

V usage is TRBV4-3 and J usage is TRBJ2-6; TRBD1 agrees at 10 bases. The CDR3 totals 18 residues. The V gene's germline CDR1 is LGHNA and CDR2 YSLEER. V trimming: 4 bases; J trimming: 2 bases; junction bases outside the gene matches: 8. Written as DNA, the CDR3 is TGCGCCAGCAGCCTGACAGGGGGCGCCGGAGCTGGGGCCAACGTCCTGACTTTC. It specifies CASSLTGGAGAGANVLTF.

The chain recombines TRBV4-3 with TRBJ2-7; D might be TRBD1 (6 bases). The CDR3 has 16 residues. The germline V gene has CDR1 LGHNA and CDR2 YSLEER. V was shortened by 1 base and J by 4 bases, with 17 bases between the two germline ends. The CDR3 sequence: CASSQVWAGEKYEQYF. The CDR3 DNA sequence: TGCGCCAGCAGCCAAGTGTGGGCAGGGGAGAAATACGAGCAGTACTTC.

The chain joins TRBV9 to TRBJ2-7, with D possibly being TRBD1 or TRBD2 (5 bases each). The CDR3 is made up of 13 amino acids. Germline V gives CDR1 SGDLS, CDR2 YYNGEE. Trimming cost V 3 bases and J 6 bases, with 13 bases left between them. Here the CDR3 DNA reads TGTGCCAGCAGCGGTGGAGATGGGGGCGAGCAGTACTTC. Amino acids: CASSGGDGGEQYF.

This chain uses TRBV4-3 with TRBJ2-7, with 7 nucleotides matching TRBD1. The CDR3 length is 15 residues. V shed 2 bases, J shed 2 bases, and the junction held 6 bases outside the gene matches. Germline V gene data show CDR1 as LGHNA and CDR2 as YSLEER. Here the CDR3 reads CASSQHLGGPYEQYF. CDR3 nucleotides: TGCGCCAGCAGCCAACATCTAGGGGGCCCCTACGAGCAGTACTTC.

The chain joins TRBV5-1 to TRBJ2-7; tentative D call: TRBD1 (6 bases). Germline loops: CDR1 SGHRS, CDR2 YFSETQ. The CDR3 runs 14 residues. V was cut by 5 bases and J by 11 bases, with 23 bases left in between. The CDR3 sequence: CASRDFPRQVSKYF. In nucleotides, the CDR3 is TGCGCCAGCAGAGATTTCCCGAGACAGGTCTCAAAGTACTTC.

This clone was picked up many times. V is TRBV20-1 and J is TRBJ2-5; D gene uncertain. The CDR3 has 11 amino acids. Per germline, CDR1 DFQATT and CDR2 SNEGSKA (reference sequence). V dropped 2 bases and J dropped 6 bases, with 7 bases sitting between them. CDR3 sequence (DNA): TGCAGTGCTAGACCCCGCCAGACCCAGTACTTC. Translated: CSARPRQTQYF.

V is TRBV11-2 and J is TRBJ1-1; D gene uncertain. The germline V gene encodes CDR1 SGHAT and CDR2 FQNNGV. V gave up 1 base and J gave up 4 bases, with 10 bases separating them. This CDR3 has 14 amino acids. CDR3 amino acids: CASSLAGLSTEAFF. The CDR3 nucleotides are TGTGCCAGCAGCTTAGCAGGACTGAGCACTGAAGCTTTCTTT. The full variable domain, completed using reference TRBV11-2 and TRBJ1-1, is EAGVAQSPRYKIIEKRQSVAFWCNPISGHATLYWYQQILGQGPKLLIQFQNNGVVDDSQLPKDRFSAERLKGVDSTLKIQPAKLEDSAVYLCASSLAGLSTEAFFGQGTRLTVV.

The gene calls are TRBV5-1 and TRBJ2-7, with D maybe TRBD2 (6 bases). The CDR3 is 17 residues long. Trimming removed 0 bases at V and 4 bases at J, with 20 bases between. Germline-derived CDR1 and CDR2 are SGHRS and YFSETQ. As DNA, the CDR3 is TGCGCCAGCAGCTTGGGCGGGTCGGCGGGACCTGTGTACGAGCAGTACTTC. Translating it yields CASSLGGSAGPVYEQYF.

This clone has just one count. The gene calls are TRBV5-6 and TRBJ2-5; 7 positions agree with TRBD1. The germline CDR1 and CDR2 sequences are SGHDT and YYEEEE. V trimming: 5 bases; J trimming: 7 bases; junction bases outside the gene matches: 8. This CDR3 comprises 13 residues. The CDR3 DNA sequence: TGTGCCAGCAGATCTACAGGGGTGGGGACCCAGTACTTC. As protein: CASRSTGVGTQYF.

The chain combines TRBV5-1 with TRBJ1-2; 7 bases align to TRBD1. The germline gives CDR1 SGHRS, CDR2 YFSETQ. The CDR3 length is 15 residues. The V gene end was trimmed by 4 bases and the J gene end by 8 bases; junction bases not matched to a gene: 14. The CDR3 DNA reads as TGCGCCAGCAGCCTTATACAGGGGCCACTGGGGGGCTACACCTTC. Amino acid sequence: CASSLIQGPLGGYTF. Full variable domain (remainder filled in from reference TRBV5-1 and TRBJ1-2): KAGVTQTPRYLIKTRGQQVTLSCSPISGHRSVSWYQQTPGQGLQFLFEYFSETQRNKGNFPGRFSGRQFSNSRSEMNVSTLELGDSALYLCASSLIQGPLGGYTFGSGTRLTVV.

V is TRBV7-2 and J is TRBJ1-2, with 8 bases that match TRBD1. Trimming took 4 bases from V and 7 from J; bases not matched to a gene: 5. The CDR3 spans 13 residues. Germline-derived CDR1 and CDR2 are SGHTA and FQGNSA. The CDR3 reads CASSYGTGAGYTF. The CDR3 nucleotides are TGTGCCAGCAGCTACGGGACAGGCGCTGGCTACACCTTC.